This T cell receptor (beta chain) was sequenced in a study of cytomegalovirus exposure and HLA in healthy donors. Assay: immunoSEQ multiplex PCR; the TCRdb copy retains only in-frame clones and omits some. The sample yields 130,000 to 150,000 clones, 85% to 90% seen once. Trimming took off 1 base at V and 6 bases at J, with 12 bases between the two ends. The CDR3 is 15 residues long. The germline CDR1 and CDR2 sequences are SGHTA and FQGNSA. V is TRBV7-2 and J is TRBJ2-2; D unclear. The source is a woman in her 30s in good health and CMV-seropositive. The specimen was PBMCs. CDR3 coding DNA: TGTGCCAGCAGCTTAGGCCAGTTTTCGCCCGGGGAGCTGTTTTTT. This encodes CASSLGQFSPGELFF.